This entry features one T cell receptor (beta chain) sequence. No antigen is known for it. These data originate in a study of CD8+ T cells in alopecia areata. General study findings and limits: For lesional scalp, especially alopecia totalis/universalis, clonality was higher than in normal scalp. Patients shared TCRs less clearly than mice did, possibly for HLA-related reasons.

V was clipped by 6 bases and J by 3 bases; unmatched bases: 8. The germline V gene encodes CDR1 SQVTM and CDR2 ANQGSEA. The CDR3 is made up of 13 amino acids. As the sequencing template, cDNA was produced by extracting RNA and reverse transcribing it. The protocol was immunoSEQ multiplex PCR, while the TCRdb copy is restricted to in-frame clones and leaves out a portion. Of about 140,000 clones in the sample, 62% were seen once. This sequence joins TRBV29-1 and TRBJ2-7, with 7 bases matching TRBD1. Specimen: CD8+ T cells sorted from blood. The source is a human donor in good health. In DNA, the CDR3 is TGCAGCGTGCAGGACAGGAAACTCTACGAGCAGTACTTC. Residues: CSVQDRKLYEQYF.